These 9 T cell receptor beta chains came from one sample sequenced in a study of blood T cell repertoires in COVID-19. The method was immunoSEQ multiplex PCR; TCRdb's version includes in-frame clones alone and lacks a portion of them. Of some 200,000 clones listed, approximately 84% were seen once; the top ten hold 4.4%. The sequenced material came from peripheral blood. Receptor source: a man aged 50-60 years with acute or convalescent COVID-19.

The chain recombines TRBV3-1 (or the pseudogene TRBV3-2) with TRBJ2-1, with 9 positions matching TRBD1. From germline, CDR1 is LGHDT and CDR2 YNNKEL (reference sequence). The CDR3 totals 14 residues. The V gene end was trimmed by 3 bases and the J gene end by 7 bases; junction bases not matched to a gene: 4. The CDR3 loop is CASSHGQGFNEQFF. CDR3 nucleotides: TGTGCCAGCAGCCATGGACAGGGGTTTAATGAGCAGTTCTTC.

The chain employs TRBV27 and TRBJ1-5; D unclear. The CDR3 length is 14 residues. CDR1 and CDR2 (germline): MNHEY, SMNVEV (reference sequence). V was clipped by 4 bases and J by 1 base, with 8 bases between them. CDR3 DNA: TGTGCCAGCAGTTGGACTCGGAGCAATCAGCCCCAGCATTTT. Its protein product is CASSWTRSNQPQHF.

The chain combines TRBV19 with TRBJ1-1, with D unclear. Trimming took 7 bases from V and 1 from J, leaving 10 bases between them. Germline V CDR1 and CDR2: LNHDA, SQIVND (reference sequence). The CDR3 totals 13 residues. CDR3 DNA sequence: TGTGCCAGTAATCCGGGTCAGAACACTGAAGCTTTCTTT. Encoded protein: CASNPGQNTEAFF.

Written as DNA, the CDR3 is TGCAGCGCCAGCCGGGGGGGGAACACCGGGGAGCTGTTTTTT. Protein product: CSASRGGNTGELFF. The V gene is TRBV29-1, the J gene TRBJ2-2; 8 bases are shared with TRBD2. The CDR3 has 14 amino acids. V trimming: 7 bases; J trimming: 1 base; junction bases outside the gene matches: 5. In germline, CDR1 is SQVTM, CDR2 ANQGSEA.

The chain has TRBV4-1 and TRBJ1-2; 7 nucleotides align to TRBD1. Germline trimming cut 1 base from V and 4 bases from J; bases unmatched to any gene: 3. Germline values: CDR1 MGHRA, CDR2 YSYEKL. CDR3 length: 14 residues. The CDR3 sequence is CASSQGGTAYGYTF. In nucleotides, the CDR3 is TGCGCCAGCAGCCAAGGCGGGACAGCCTATGGCTACACCTTC.

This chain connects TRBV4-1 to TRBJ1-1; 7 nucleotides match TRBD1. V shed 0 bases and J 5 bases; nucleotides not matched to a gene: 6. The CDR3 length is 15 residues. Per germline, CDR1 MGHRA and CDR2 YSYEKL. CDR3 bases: TGCGCCAGCAGCCAAGATACCAGGGGGGAAACTGAAGCTTTCTTT. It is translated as CASSQDTRGETEAFF.

The CDR3 spells CASSPPKAGGGELFF. The CDR3 DNA sequence: TGTGCCAGCAGCCCCCCAAAAGCGGGGGGAGGGGAGCTGTTTTTT. The chain uses TRBV7-3 and TRBJ2-2, with 9 bases lining up with TRBD2. Unmatched junction bases numbered 9, after V lost 5 bases and J lost 8 bases. CDR1 is SGHTA and CDR2 is FQGTGA in the germline V gene. This CDR3 has 15 residues. Full variable domain (missing parts from reference TRBV7-3 and TRBJ2-2): GAGVSQTPSNKVTEKGKYVELRCDPISGHTALYWYRQSLGQGPEFLIYFQGTGAADDSGLPNDRFFAVRPEGSVSTLKIQRTERGDSAVYLCASSPPKAGGGELFFGEGSRLTVL.

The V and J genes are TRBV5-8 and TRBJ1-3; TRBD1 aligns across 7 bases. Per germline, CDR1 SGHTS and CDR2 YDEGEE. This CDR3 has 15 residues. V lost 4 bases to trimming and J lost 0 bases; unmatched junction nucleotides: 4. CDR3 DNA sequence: TGTGCCAGCAGCCCAGGACAGGTCTCTGGAAACACCATATATTTT. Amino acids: CASSPGQVSGNTIYF.

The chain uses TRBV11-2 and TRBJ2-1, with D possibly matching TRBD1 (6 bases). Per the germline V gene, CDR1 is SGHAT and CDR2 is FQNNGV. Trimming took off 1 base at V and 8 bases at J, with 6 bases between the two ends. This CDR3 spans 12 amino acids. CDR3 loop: CASSLGGHEQFF. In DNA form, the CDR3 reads TGTGCCAGCAGCTTAGGGGGGCATGAGCAGTTCTTC.